These 28 T cell receptor beta chains share one sample of origin, sequenced in a study of T cell clonality in common variable immunodeficiency. Study-level results: Common variable immunodeficiency TCR beta sequences reportedly had fewer deletions and N-nucleotide insertions.

For these TCRs, the target antigens are not known. Using immunoSEQ multiplex PCR, the repertoire was profiled, and TCRdb retains in-frame clones only, with some absent. Singletons are absent from the sample, which has approximately 10,000 clones. Sequenced: peripheral blood mononuclear cells. All receptors derive from a human donor with common variable immunodeficiency.

This clone was seen at least ten times. The CDR3 is cut off 3 residues early in the read; its end comes from the germline J gene. The V and J genes are TRBV19 and TRBJ2-5; weak D call: TRBD2 (6 bases). V lost 3 bases and J 5 bases, leaving 13 bases between the germline ends. The CDR3 spans 14 residues. The germline CDR1 and CDR2 sequences are LNHDA and SQIVND (reference sequence). The CDR3 here is CASSIMGGVETQYF. The DNA read from the CDR3 is TGTGCCAGTAGTATTATGGGGGGAGTGGAGACC.

A note on this clone: The read ends 3 residues shy of where the CDR3 ends; the end is completed using the germline J gene. V is TRBV6-4 and J is TRBJ1-2; 8 nucleotides align to TRBD1. Germline V gene data show CDR1 as MRHNA and CDR2 as SNTAGT. This CDR3 contains 13 residues. Losses at the gene ends were 6 bases for V and 3 bases for J; bases not matched to a gene: 3. CDR3 region: CASSPGGYYGYTF. Partial CDR3 DNA: TGTGCCAGCAGCCCAGGGGGCTACTATGGC.

At least ten counts were recorded for this clone. The read stops 3 residues short of the end of the CDR3; the missing end is completed from the germline J gene. J is TRBJ2-5 and V is TRBV5-1, with 9 bases that match TRBD1. CDR1 and CDR2 (germline): SGHRS, YFSETQ. V dropped 4 bases and J dropped 7; count of bases not matched to a gene: 11. The CDR3 totals 15 residues. Incomplete CDR3 DNA: TGCGCCAGCAGCGTTTTAACAGGGGGCGAGGGGACC. Residues: CASSVLTGGEGT. The entire CDR3 is CASSVLTGGEGTQYF.

This clone was counted at least ten times. The CDR3 loop is CASSLMEGGNQPQHF. The CDR3 bases that were read are TGTGCCAGCAGCTTAATGGAGGGCGGCAATCAGCCC. This rearrangement joins TRBV7-8 to TRBJ1-5; unclear D gene. The CDR3 end is not reached by the read, which stops 3 residues before it; the germline J gene fills it in. The CDR3 spans 15 residues. Germline V gene lookup returns CDR1 SGHVS and CDR2 FQNEAQ. V was clipped by 2 bases and J by 2 bases, with 10 bases between them.

This clone was detected many times. The CDR3 is cut off 3 residues early in the read; its end comes from the germline J gene. This chain joins TRBV19 and TRBJ1-5, with a weak D call TRBD1 (6 bases). Germline V CDR1 and CDR2: LNHDA, SQIVND (reference sequence). Trimming removed 6 bases at V and 0 bases at J, with 12 bases between. The CDR3 length is 15 residues. The part of the CDR3 DNA that was read is TGTGCCAGTAGACGACAGGAGGATAGCAATCAGCCC. Translated: CASRRQEDSNQP. The CDR3 in full is CASRRQEDSNQPQHF.

This clone appeared many times. The read halts 3 residues ahead of the CDR3 end, with the missing end drawn from the germline J gene. This chain joins TRBV27 and TRBJ1-5; TRBD1 matches 7 bases. The germline gives CDR1 MNHEY, CDR2 SMNVEV (reference sequence). The CDR3 spans 16 residues. The junction had 8 bases not matched to a gene; V was cut back by 6 bases and J by 0 bases. This chain's CDR3 is CASSPLRDSSNQPQHF. CDR3 DNA (partial): TGTGCCAGCAGCCCTCTCCGGGACAGTAGCAATCAGCCC.

Within the sample, this clone is medium-sized. Coverage ceases 3 residues before the CDR3 finishes, and the germline J gene fills in the end. V is TRBV19 and J is TRBJ2-7, with 7 bases lining up with TRBD1. J gave up 0 bases and V 6 bases, and 8 bases lay outside the gene matches. Germline CDR1 reads LNHDA; CDR2 reads SQIVND (reference sequence). CDR3 length equals 15 residues. The CDR3: CASSAGTADSYEQYF. CDR3 DNA (partial): TGTGCCAGTAGCGCCGGGACAGCCGACTCCTACGAG.

This clone was counted at least ten times. Sequencing ends 3 residues short of the CDR3 end; the germline J gene provides the rest. The V gene is TRBV7-3, the J gene TRBJ2-5; 10 nucleotides align to TRBD2. Germline CDR1 is SGHTA and CDR2 is FQGTGA. The J segment lost 4 bases and the V segment lost 5 bases, leaving 7 bases of the junction unmatched. CDR3 length: 15 residues. CDR3 DNA, as far as it was read: TGTGCCAGCAGCCTTTCAGCGGGAGGGGCAGAGACC. Its protein is CASSLSAGGAET. The whole CDR3 protein is CASSLSAGGAETQYF.

This clone was seen repeatedly, ten times or more. The CDR3 here is CASSIGGRFTDTQYF. Partial CDR3 DNA: TGTGCCAGTAGTATAGGGGGCAGGTTCACAGATACG. The chain links TRBV19 to TRBJ2-3, with D possibly being TRBD1 (5 bases). The read stops 3 residues short of the end of the CDR3; the missing end is completed from the germline J gene. Trimming removed 1 base at V and 2 bases at J, with 10 bases between. Germline V gene sequence: CDR1 LNHDA, CDR2 SQIVND (reference sequence). The CDR3 has 15 amino acids. Full variable domain (rest looked up from reference TRBV19 and TRBJ2-3): DGGITQSPKYLFRKEGQNVTLSCEQNLNHDAMYWYRQDPGQGLRLIYYSQIVNDFQKGDIAEGYSVSREKKESFPLTVTSAQKNPTAFYLCASSIGGRFTDTQYFGPGTRLTVL.

Judged by abundance, this clone is medium-sized. The sequence runs out 3 residues before the end of the CDR3; the remainder is reconstructed from the germline J gene. The chain uses TRBV5-1 and TRBJ1-6; tentatively, D is TRBD1 (5 bases). This CDR3 is built from 16 residues. Trimming shortened V by 0 bases and J by 6 bases, and 13 bases separated the two germline ends. Germline V gene data show CDR1 as SGHRS and CDR2 as YFSETQ. CDR3 loop: CASSLASSRGNSPLHF. Incomplete CDR3 DNA: TGCGCCAGCAGCTTGGCGTCCAGTAGGGGTAATTCACCC. The whole variable domain, filled in from reference TRBV5-1 and TRBJ1-6, reads KAGVTQTPRYLIKTRGQQVTLSCSPISGHRSVSWYQQTPGQGLQFLFEYFSETQRNKGNFPGRFSGRQFSNSRSEMNVSTLELGDSALYLCASSLASSRGNSPLHFGNGTRLTVT.

By share, this clone ranks as medium-sized. Read coverage stops 3 residues before the CDR3 terminus; the germline J gene supplies the remainder. The chain couples TRBV2 to TRBJ1-1; TRBD1 aligns across 8 bases. V shed 6 bases and J 4 bases; nucleotides not matched to a gene: 7. CDR1 and CDR2 (germline): SNHLY, FYNNEI. This CDR3 spans 14 amino acids. CDR3 in amino acids: CASRETGVSTEAFF. Partial CDR3 DNA: TGTGCCAGCAGGGAGACAGGGGTGAGCACTGAA.

This clone was seen repeatedly, ten times or more. The read ends 3 residues early relative to the CDR3; the germline J gene fills the gap. The chain employs TRBV27 and TRBJ1-5; 7 nucleotides align to TRBD1. V lost 4 bases, J lost 0 bases, and 6 bases stayed unmatched. Germline V gene lookup returns CDR1 MNHEY and CDR2 SMNVEV (reference sequence). The CDR3 totals 16 residues. The CDR3: CASSSRQGVSNQPQHF. CDR3 DNA, as far as it was read: TGTGCCAGCAGTTCGCGACAGGGCGTTAGCAATCAGCCC.

This clone was counted many times. From the germline J gene comes the end of the CDR3, since the read stops 3 residues before it. J is TRBJ1-2 and V is TRBV4-2; the match to TRBD1 covers 8 bases. V trimming: 1 base; J trimming: 0 bases; junction bases outside the gene matches: 10. The CDR3 sequence is 18 residues long. Per the germline V gene, CDR1 is LGHNA and CDR2 is YNFKEQ. The sequenced CDR3 bases are TGTGCCAGCAGCCAAGCGGACAGGGACAGACTATCTAACTATGGC. Translating it yields CASSQADRDRLSNYG. In full, the CDR3 reads CASSQADRDRLSNYGYTF.

This clone came up many times. The read terminates 3 residues ahead of where the CDR3 ends, so the germline J gene completes it. The gene calls are TRBV5-1 and TRBJ2-3; unclear D gene. Trimming cost V 0 bases and J 0 bases, with 5 bases left between them. The CDR3 has 14 amino acids. CDR1 SGHRS and CDR2 YFSETQ come from the germline V gene. The CDR3 here is CASSLGASTDTQYF. The DNA read from the CDR3 is TGCGCCAGCAGCTTGGGAGCTAGCACAGATACG.

This clone has a count of ten or more. The read terminates 3 residues ahead of where the CDR3 ends, so the germline J gene completes it. V gene TRBV6-2 or TRBV6-3 combines with J gene TRBJ1-5, with a weak D call TRBD1 (6 bases). V lost 1 base, J lost 7 bases, and 11 bases lay in between. The CDR3 has 14 amino acids. From germline, CDR1 is MNHEY and CDR2 SVGEGT. The part of the CDR3 DNA that was read is TGTGCCAGCAGTTACTTGAGGGGGTTCCAGCCC. It translates to CASSYLRGFQP. The CDR3 in its entirety is CASSYLRGFQPQHF.

This clone was recorded many times. With the read ending 3 residues before the CDR3 end, the germline J gene is used to fill in that end. The gene calls are TRBV5-1 and TRBJ2-4, with 12 bases aligning to TRBD2. The CDR3 is 15 amino acids. V was clipped by 4 bases and J by 9 bases; unmatched bases: 8. Germline loops: CDR1 SGHRS, CDR2 YFSETQ. The covered CDR3 bases are TGCGCCAGCAGCCTAGCGGGGGGGGAATGGGGCATT. Its translation is CASSLAGGEWGI. The whole CDR3 is CASSLAGGEWGIQYF.

This clone was seen ten or more times. One end of the junction fails to match germline, which may point to a read error. The observed sequence ends 3 residues before the CDR3 terminus, with the missing tail filled in from the germline J gene. The chain recombines TRBV4-2 with TRBJ2-6; D not certain. Germline V lookup: CDR1 LGHNA, CDR2 YNFKEQ. The CDR3 covers 15 residues. The covered CDR3 bases are TGCGCCAGCAGCCAAGATGGAGTTCGACAAAACGTC. Its translation is CASSQDGVRQNV. In full, the CDR3 reads CASSQDGVRQNVLTF.

By share of the sample, this clone is medium-sized. The CDR3 end falls 3 residues outside the read, so it is completed with the germline J gene. The chain couples TRBV20-1 to TRBJ2-1, with 9 bases identical to TRBD1. CDR3 length: 13 amino acids. The junction had 3 bases not matched to a gene; V was cut back by 6 bases and J by 3 bases. Germline lookup yields CDR1 DFQATT and CDR2 SNEGSKA (reference sequence). The CDR3 loop reads CSAPGQGYNEQFF. CDR3 DNA (partial): TGCAGTGCACCGGGACAGGGCTACAATGAG.

A note on this clone: Since a far larger clone is one base different, this is likely a read error. This CDR3 is CASSPPGGAHSPLHF. The DNA read from the CDR3 is TGCGCCAGCAGCCCCCCGGGGGGAGCTCACTCACCC. The chain has TRBV5-1 and TRBJ1-6, with D possibly being TRBD1 (5 bases). The CDR3 is cut off 3 residues early in the read; its end comes from the germline J gene. Germline-derived CDR1 and CDR2 are SGHRS and YFSETQ. Trimming took 4 bases from V and 10 from J, leaving 18 bases between them. The CDR3 sequence is 15 residues long.

Many counts were recorded for this clone. The sequenced CDR3 bases are TGTGCCAGCAGTGATAGGTACGAGACAATTGCGTCTGGC. It encodes CASSDRYETIASG. The CDR3 reads in full as CASSDRYETIASGYTF. The chain is built from TRBV2 and TRBJ1-2; no clear D. The read ends 3 residues before the CDR3 terminus; that terminus is restored from the germline J gene. The CDR3 is made up of 16 amino acids. Germline-derived CDR1 and CDR2 are SNHLY and FYNNEI. Trimming removed 3 bases at V and 7 bases at J, with 21 bases between. The full variable domain, in which reference TRBV2 and TRBJ1-2 provide the parts outside the CDR3, is EPEVTQTPSHQVTQMGQEVILRCVPISNHLYFYWYRQILGQKVEFLVSFYNNEISEKSEIFDDQFSVERPDGSNFTLKIRSTKLEDSAMYFCASSDRYETIASGYTFGSGTRLTVV.

As for this clone: The read finishes 3 residues shy of the CDR3 end, and the germline J gene is used to complete it. The rearrangement uses TRBV2 and TRBJ1-5; 7 bases fit TRBD1. This CDR3 has 15 residues. The germline gives CDR1 SNHLY, CDR2 FYNNEI. V dropped 2 bases and J dropped 6; count of bases not matched to a gene: 7. The CDR3 loop is CASSERRGRVQPQHF. The CDR3 bases that were read are TGTGCCAGCAGTGAAAGAAGGGGGCGAGTTCAGCCC.

This clone was observed at least ten times. Read sequence stops 3 residues before the CDR3 end, and the germline J gene provides the missing end. The chain is built from TRBV5-1 and TRBJ2-1; TRBD2 agrees at 12 bases. Germline CDR1 and CDR2: SGHRS and YFSETQ. V was clipped by 0 bases and J by 8 bases; unmatched bases: 6. The CDR3 contains 16 residues. The CDR3 region is CASSLGRLAGVDEQFF. CDR3 DNA (partial): TGCGCCAGCAGCTTGGGTCGACTAGCGGGAGTGGATGAG.

This clone was observed at least ten times. The sequenced part of the CDR3 DNA is TGTGCCAGCAGCTTACGGGGGAACAATCAGCCC. Translating gives CASSLRGNNQP. The entire CDR3 reads CASSLRGNNQPQHF. This sequence joins TRBV7-2 and TRBJ1-5, with D tentatively TRBD1 (5 bases). The CDR3 extends 3 residues past the end of the read, so its final part is completed from the germline J gene. The CDR3 runs 14 residues. Trimming removed 2 bases at V and 3 bases at J, with 8 bases between. CDR1 is SGHTA and CDR2 is FQGNSA in the germline V gene.

This clone showed up many times. Read sequence stops 3 residues before the CDR3 end, and the germline J gene provides the missing end. The rearrangement joins TRBV29-1 to TRBJ2-3, with a weak D call TRBD2 (6 bases). The V end was cut by 6 bases, the J end by 0 bases, with 10 bases between. The CDR3 has 13 residues. Germline V gene data show CDR1 as SQVTM and CDR2 as ANQGSEA. CDR3 DNA (partial): TGCAGCGTATTGAGCGGGAGCACAGATACG. It codes for CSVLSGSTDT. The full CDR3 protein is CSVLSGSTDTQYF.

This clone occurred many times. The read finishes 3 residues shy of the CDR3 end, and the germline J gene is used to complete it. The chain combines TRBV20-1 with TRBJ2-2; 8 nucleotides align to TRBD1. CDR3 length: 16 residues. The germline gives CDR1 DFQATT, CDR2 SNEGSKA (reference sequence). CDR3 bases read: TGCAGTGCTAGAGAGCCCTTCCCAGGGGGCGGTGGGTTG. Amino acids: CSAREPFPGGGGL. The whole CDR3 protein is CSAREPFPGGGGLLFF.

This clone is medium-sized in the sample. The observed sequence ends 3 residues before the CDR3 terminus, with the missing tail filled in from the germline J gene. The chain is built from TRBV6-2 or TRBV6-3 and TRBJ2-3, with D possibly being TRBD2 (5 bases). Trimming cost V 6 bases and J 4 bases, with 8 bases left between them. The CDR3 extends over 12 amino acids. In germline, CDR1 is MNHEY, CDR2 SVGEGT. The covered CDR3 bases are TGTGCCAGCAGCCTAGCTCCAGATACG. Translation: CASSLAPDT. The whole CDR3 region reads CASSLAPDTQYF.

This clone was detected many times. The CDR3 end falls 3 residues outside the read, so it is completed with the germline J gene. The chain employs TRBV19 and TRBJ2-2; 11 bases match TRBD2. This CDR3 contains 13 residues. V dropped 11 bases and J dropped 5; count of bases not matched to a gene: 4. The germline V gene encodes CDR1 LNHDA and CDR2 SQIVND (reference sequence). The sequenced CDR3 bases are TGTGCCGGCCGGACTAGCGGGACCGGGGAG. The encoded protein is CAGRTSGTGE. The complete CDR3 protein is CAGRTSGTGELFF.

This clone was detected many times. The sequenced fragment ends 3 residues before the CDR3 boundary, so the rest is inferred from the germline J gene. V usage is TRBV20-1 and J usage is TRBJ1-1, with D perhaps TRBD1 (5 bases). The V end lost 6 bases, the J end lost 6 bases, and 17 bases lay between the germline ends. Germline V gives CDR1 DFQATT, CDR2 SNEGSKA (reference sequence). The CDR3 runs to 13 residues. This CDR3 is CSAGAGGTAEAFF. CDR3 DNA, as far as it was read: TGCAGTGCGGGCGCGGGGGGTACCGCTGAA.